This passage covers 28 T cell receptor beta chains from one sample sequenced in a study of shared clonotypes between healthy human individuals. Produced via immunoSEQ multiplex PCR; TCRdb's table is partial and in-frame only. The table includes about 79,000 clones, about 61% detected once. The source material was memory CD8+ T cells sorted from blood. Subset in this sample: CD45RO+ cells pooled with CCR7-negative TemRA cells. These receptors all come from a man aged 25 to 45 in good health.

Only a few counts were recorded for this clone. The rearrangement joins TRBV29-1 to TRBJ1-1; TRBD1 aligns across 8 bases. The CDR3 totals 15 residues. In germline, CDR1 is SQVTM, CDR2 ANQGSEA. The junction had 10 bases not matched to a gene; V was cut back by 7 bases and J by 0 bases. CDR3 protein: CSASGGWGMNTEAFF. CDR3 in DNA: TGCAGCGCTTCAGGGGGCTGGGGGATGAACACTGAAGCTTTCTTT.

V and J are TRBV5-1 and TRBJ2-3, with 8 bases that match TRBD1. CDR1 is SGHRS and CDR2 is YFSETQ in the germline V gene. CDR3 length equals 14 residues. With V trimmed by 4 bases and J by 6 bases, 7 bases remained unmatched. CDR3 amino acids: CASSPGQGEDTQYF. CDR3 bases: TGCGCCAGCAGCCCCGGACAGGGAGAGGATACGCAGTATTTT. The whole variable domain, filled in from reference TRBV5-1 and TRBJ2-3, reads KAGVTQTPRYLIKTRGQQVTLSCSPISGHRSVSWYQQTPGQGLQFLFEYFSETQRNKGNFPGRFSGRQFSNSRSEMNVSTLELGDSALYLCASSPGQGEDTQYFGPGTRLTVL.

The CDR3: CSVVPGTSGRTDTQYF. DNA of the CDR3: TGCAGCGTTGTCCCCGGGACTAGCGGGAGGACAGATACGCAGTATTTT. The rearrangement links TRBV29-1 to TRBJ2-3; TRBD2 aligns across 15 bases. This CDR3 has 16 residues. V lost 4 bases to trimming and J lost 3 bases; unmatched junction nucleotides: 5. Germline V gene lookup returns CDR1 SQVTM and CDR2 ANQGSEA.

The rearrangement links TRBV7-4 to TRBJ1-1, with 7 nucleotides matching TRBD1. The germline CDR1 and CDR2 sequences are SGHVT and SQSDAQ. The CDR3 covers 15 residues. V shed 1 base, J shed 1 base, and the junction held 3 bases outside the gene matches. The CDR3, as DNA: TGTGCCAGCAGCTTAGTTAGGGGGCCGAACACTGAAGCTTTCTTT. This codes for CASSLVRGPNTEAFF.

V is TRBV25-1 and J is TRBJ1-4; no firm D call. The CDR3 totals 13 residues. Trimming removed 6 bases from V and 0 bases from J, with 5 bases in between. Germline V gene data show CDR1 as MGHDK and CDR2 as SYGVNS. The CDR3 DNA reads as TGTGCCAGCAGCCGCGCAACTAATGAAAAACTGTTTTTT. This codes for CASSRATNEKLFF.

The chain recombines TRBV7-6 with TRBJ2-3; perhaps TRBD2 as D (6 bases). V gave up 0 bases and J gave up 3 bases, with 13 bases separating them. This CDR3 has 16 residues. Germline CDR1 reads SGHVS; CDR2 reads FNYEAQ. The CDR3 loop reads CASSLAHGRTTDTQYF. CDR3 DNA: TGTGCCAGCAGCTTAGCGCACGGGAGAACGACAGATACGCAGTATTTT.

V gene TRBV19 combines with J gene TRBJ1-5, with D possibly matching TRBD1 (5 bases). The CDR3 covers 16 residues. CDR1 and CDR2 (germline): LNHDA, SQIVND (reference sequence). The ends were cut back, 7 bases at V and 2 bases at J, with 18 bases in the middle. The CDR3, as DNA: TGTGCCAGTAAAGACGGCGTCGGCAGGGGCAATCAGCCCCAGCATTTT. Its protein is CASKDGVGRGNQPQHF.

The chain recombines TRBV2 with TRBJ2-1; D uncertain. Germline CDR1 reads SNHLY; CDR2 reads FYNNEI. The V end was cut by 2 bases, the J end by 5 bases, with 7 bases between. The CDR3 extends over 13 amino acids. The CDR3 loop is CASSELVNNEQFF. CDR3 in DNA: TGTGCCAGCAGTGAATTGGTCAACAATGAGCAGTTCTTC.

The chain is built from TRBV7-8 and TRBJ2-7; possibly TRBD2 for D (5 bases). Trimming shortened V by 4 bases and J by 3 bases, and 10 bases separated the two germline ends. This CDR3 is 13 amino acids long. CDR1 and CDR2 from the germline V gene are SGHVS and FQNEAQ. The CDR3 region has the DNA TGTGCCAGCAGCTGGACGGGAAGCTACGAGCAGTACTTC. Translating gives CASSWTGSYEQYF.

The gene calls are TRBV13 and TRBJ2-1; 7 bases fit TRBD2. J was trimmed by 9 bases and V by 5 bases; bases with no gene match: 16. CDR3 length: 16 residues. The V gene's germline CDR1 is PRHDT and CDR2 FYEKMQ (reference sequence). In nucleotides, the CDR3 is TGTGCCAGCAGCCCTAGGCCTGGGGGGGTTATCGGTGAGCAGTTCTTC. As protein: CASSPRPGGVIGEQFF.

As to this clone: The identical CDR3 is also encoded by other nucleotide sequences in the sample. V gene TRBV27 combines with J gene TRBJ2-5; no firm D call. The germline V and J ends were trimmed by 1 base and 5 bases, with 8 bases remaining between them. CDR3 length: 13 residues. Germline V CDR1 and CDR2: MNHEY, SMNVEV (reference sequence). CDR3 bases: TGTGCCAGCAGTTTATATGGTGGTGAGACCCAGTACTTC. Protein: CASSLYGGETQYF.

Regarding this clone: At the DNA level, this CDR3 is encoded by other sequences in the same sample as well. The J gene is TRBJ2-7, the V gene TRBV28; D gene unclear. Between the trimmed V and J ends, which lost 3 bases and 4 bases, there was a span of 7 bases. CDR1 is MDHEN and CDR2 is SYDVKM in the germline V gene. The CDR3 loop spans 12 amino acids. This chain's CDR3 is CASSFQTYEQYF. For the CDR3, the DNA is TGTGCCAGCAGTTTCCAGACATACGAGCAGTACTTC.

The V and J genes are TRBV7-9 and TRBJ1-5; 9 positions match TRBD1. This CDR3 has 16 residues. The V gene end was trimmed by 3 bases and the J gene end by 3 bases; junction bases not matched to a gene: 6. Germline V gene sequence: CDR1 SEHNR, CDR2 FQNEAQ (reference sequence). CDR3 nucleotides: TGTGCCAGCAGCTTTCTGGGACAGGGAATCAATCAGCCCCAGCATTTT. It specifies CASSFLGQGINQPQHF.

The chain has TRBV7-9 and TRBJ1-1, with unresolved D. The germline gives CDR1 SEHNR, CDR2 FQNEAQ (reference sequence). The CDR3 loop spans 10 amino acids. V dropped 4 bases and J dropped 11 bases, with 8 bases sitting between them. The CDR3 region has the DNA TGTGCCAGCAGCTCTGGAGAGGCTTTCTTT. Its protein product is CASSSGEAFF.

The chain has TRBV11-2 and TRBJ1-2; D unresolved. Germline V CDR1 and CDR2: SGHAT, FQNNGV. The V gene lost 5 bases and the J gene lost 8 bases, with 15 bases spanning the gap. The length of the CDR3 is 13 residues. The CDR3 region is CASSKTSGSGYTF. DNA of the CDR3: TGTGCCAGCAGCAAGACCTCGGGAAGCGGCTACACCTTC.

V usage is TRBV5-5 and J usage is TRBJ1-1, with TRBD1 as a possible D gene (6 bases). From germline, CDR1 is SGHKS and CDR2 YYEKEE (reference sequence). V was pared by 0 bases and J by 9 bases, with 9 bases between. This CDR3 has 12 amino acids. This CDR3 reads CASSLGQGKAFF. The DNA for the CDR3 is TGTGCCAGCAGCTTGGGTCAGGGGAAAGCTTTCTTT. The entire variable domain, with the rest obtained from reference TRBV5-5 and TRBJ1-1, is as follows: DAGVTQSPTHLIKTRGQQVTLRCSPISGHKSVSWYQQVLGQGPQFIFQYYEKEERGRGNFPDRFSARQFPNYSSELNVNALLLGDSALYLCASSLGQGKAFFGQGTRLTVV.

V and J are TRBV27 and TRBJ2-2; D ambiguous. Germline lookup yields CDR1 MNHEY and CDR2 SMNVEV (reference sequence). CDR3 length equals 14 residues. The germline V and J ends were trimmed by 10 bases and 0 bases, with 12 bases remaining between them. For the CDR3, the DNA is TGTGCCATCCACAAGGCATCGAACACCGGGGAGCTGTTTTTT. Encoded protein: CAIHKASNTGELFF.

The V call is TRBV6-1, the J call TRBJ2-3; a weak D match, TRBD1 (8 bases). Trimming cost V 2 bases and J 0 bases, with 15 bases left between them. The CDR3 sequence is 17 residues long. Germline CDR1 reads MNHNS; CDR2 reads SASEGT. In DNA form, the CDR3 reads TGTGCCAGCAGTGAAAACACAGGGGGGGGTAGCACAGATACGCAGTATTTT. This translates into CASSENTGGGSTDTQYF.

The sample holds a few counts of this clone. The chain carries TRBV9 and TRBJ2-1; D may correspond to TRBD1 or TRBD2 (5 bases each). The germline CDR1 and CDR2 sequences are SGDLS and YYNGEE. The CDR3 is 15 residues long. The germline V and J ends were trimmed by 0 bases and 3 bases, with 10 bases remaining between them. The CDR3 loop is CASSVGDLSYNEQFF. In DNA, the CDR3 is TGTGCCAGCAGCGTAGGGGACCTTAGCTACAATGAGCAGTTCTTC.

The chain has TRBV7-2 and TRBJ1-5; D not resolved. This CDR3 region has 14 residues. The V end lost 5 bases, the J end lost 6 bases, and 14 bases lay between the germline ends. The germline CDR1 and CDR2 sequences are SGHTA and FQGNSA. This chain's CDR3 is CASSARSWGQPQHF. CDR3 nucleotide sequence: TGTGCCAGCAGCGCTAGAAGTTGGGGTCAGCCCCAGCATTTT.

J is TRBJ2-1 and V is TRBV5-4, with unresolved D. This CDR3 is 16 amino acids long. From germline, CDR1 is SGHNT and CDR2 YYREEE (reference sequence). The ends were cut back, 2 bases at V and 0 bases at J, with 12 bases in the middle. Here the CDR3 reads CASSFEVESSYNEQFF. DNA of the CDR3: TGTGCCAGCAGCTTTGAAGTGGAGAGCTCCTACAATGAGCAGTTCTTC.

This clone has a single count. The CDR3 bases are TGTGCCAGCAGCGACAGGACCTACGAGCAGTACTTC. It yields the protein CASSDRTYEQYF. The rearrangement uses TRBV28 and TRBJ2-7, with TRBD1 as a possible D gene (6 bases). This CDR3 has 12 amino acids. CDR1 and CDR2 (germline): MDHEN, SYDVKM. V dropped 6 bases and J dropped 2 bases, with 8 bases sitting between them.

The chain employs TRBV28 and TRBJ1-5, with 8 bases aligning to TRBD1. Germline CDR1 MDHEN, CDR2 SYDVKM. The length of the CDR3 is 15 residues. Trimming removed 4 bases from V and 0 bases from J; junction bases left unmatched: 2. As DNA, the CDR3 is TGTGCCAGCAGTTCGGACAGGGATAGCAATCAGCCCCAGCATTTT. Amino acid sequence: CASSSDRDSNQPQHF.

This clone has just one count. The chain uses TRBV19 and TRBJ1-5, with unresolved D. Trimming stripped 3 bases from V and 5 bases from J, with 14 bases between. This CDR3 spans 15 amino acids. The germline CDR1 and CDR2 sequences are LNHDA and SQIVND (reference sequence). CDR3 bases: TGTGCCAGTAGTATCCCCGGGCGGAGACATCAGCCCCAGCATTTT. Protein product: CASSIPGRRHQPQHF.

The V call is TRBV7-6, the J call TRBJ2-5, with D perhaps assigned TRBD1 or TRBD2 (5 bases each). Looked up from germline, CDR1 is SGHVS and CDR2 is FNYEAQ. Trimming took off 8 bases at V and 5 bases at J, with 24 bases between the two ends. There are 16 residues in the CDR3. In nucleotides, the CDR3 is TGTGCCAGCGGGCCCGAAAAGTGGGGGAGTTGGGAGACCCAGTACTTC. It encodes CASGPEKWGSWETQYF.

This clone was counted many times. The genes are TRBV14 and TRBJ2-1; 11 nucleotides match TRBD2. J gave up 6 bases and V 0 bases, and 10 bases lay outside the gene matches. CDR1 SGHDN and CDR2 FVKESK come from the germline V gene. The CDR3 is 18 residues long. CDR3 DNA sequence: TGTGCCAGCAGCCAAGATGTCGGGTCCCTAGCGGGAGGCAATGAGCAGTTCTTC. Its protein is CASSQDVGSLAGGNEQFF.

V usage is TRBV4-1 and J usage is TRBJ1-3; D is unclear. CDR1 and CDR2 (germline): MGHRA, YSYEKL. The CDR3 runs 16 residues. V lost 0 bases to trimming and J lost 4 bases, with 13 bases between them. The CDR3 bases are TGCGCCAGCAGCCAAGAAGGAGGGCCTAGGGGAAACACCATATATTTT. Protein: CASSQEGGPRGNTIYF.

The chain employs TRBV7-2 and TRBJ2-4; 8 bases agree with TRBD1. CDR1 and CDR2 from the germline V gene are SGHTA and FQGNSA. This CDR3 contains 19 residues. V lost 5 bases to trimming and J lost 1 base; unmatched junction nucleotides: 16. The CDR3: CASSHWPHLDRGAKNIQYF. CDR3 sequence (DNA): TGTGCCAGCAGCCATTGGCCCCACCTTGACAGGGGTGCCAAAAACATTCAGTACTTC.